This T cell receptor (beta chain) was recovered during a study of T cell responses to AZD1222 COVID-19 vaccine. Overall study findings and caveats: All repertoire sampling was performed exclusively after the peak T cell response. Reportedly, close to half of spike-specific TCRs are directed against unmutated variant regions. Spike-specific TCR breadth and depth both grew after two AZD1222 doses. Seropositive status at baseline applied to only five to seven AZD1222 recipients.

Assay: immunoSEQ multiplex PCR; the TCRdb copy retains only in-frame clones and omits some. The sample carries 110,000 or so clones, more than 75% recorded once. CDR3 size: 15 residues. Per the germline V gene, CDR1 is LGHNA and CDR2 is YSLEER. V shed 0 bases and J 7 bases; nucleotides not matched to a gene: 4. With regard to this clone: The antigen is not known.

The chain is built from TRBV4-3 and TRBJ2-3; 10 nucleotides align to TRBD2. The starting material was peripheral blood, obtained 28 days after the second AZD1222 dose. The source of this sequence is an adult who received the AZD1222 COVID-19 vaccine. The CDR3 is CASSQEAGGQYTQYF. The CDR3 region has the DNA TGCGCCAGCAGCCAAGAAGCGGGGGGGCAATATACGCAGTATTTT.